These 5 T cell receptor beta chains were sequenced from one sample in a study of T cell repertoires in cytomegalovirus infection. Each CDR3 protein is one row after TCRdb ran MiXCR on the reads. The data contain some 350,000 distinct CDR3 sequences, roughly 34% of them seen just once; the ten biggest clones take up approximately 15%. The antigens for these receptors are not known. The sample here was cultured PBMCs, taken from culture after CMV antigen stimulation. These receptor sequences come from a human donor in good health (CMV status not recorded). Some clones in this sample may be carry-over from other donors' samples.

This clonotype was observed a few times. The chain has TRBV27 and TRBJ1-1, with 7 bases lining up with TRBD1. Germline lookup yields CDR1 MNHEY and CDR2 SMNVEV (reference sequence). The CDR3 runs 15 residues. V gave up 2 bases and J gave up 1 base; unmatched junction bases: 4. This CDR3 reads CASSLGDRKNTEAFF. CDR3 coding DNA: TGTGCCAGCAGTTTAGGGGACAGAAAGAACACTGAAGCTTTCTTT.

The chain carries TRBV12-5 and TRBJ2-7; D gene ambiguous. The germline V gene has CDR1 LGHNT and CDR2 FRNRAP. CDR3 length: 11 residues. Deletions cut 6 bases from V and 3 bases from J, with 6 bases between. The CDR3 spells CASGDGYEQYF. The CDR3 DNA sequence: TGTGCTAGTGGGGACGGCTACGAGCAGTACTTC.

This clonotype was seen a handful of times. V is TRBV18 and J is TRBJ2-1; D call uncertain. The V end was cut by 2 bases, the J end by 9 bases, with 5 bases between. CDR1 is KGHSH, CDR2 LQKENI, per germline. CDR3 length: 11 amino acids. The CDR3 region is CASSPGGEQFF. The CDR3, as DNA: TGTGCCAGCTCACCAGGTGGTGAGCAGTTCTTC.

This chain joins TRBV7-6 and TRBJ2-1; no firm D call. The CDR3 sequence is 12 residues long. Germline values: CDR1 SGHVS, CDR2 FNYEAQ. V was trimmed by 1 base and J by 9 bases, leaving 7 bases between them. CDR3 in amino acids: CASSLDWGEQFF. The DNA for the CDR3 is TGTGCCAGCAGCTTAGATTGGGGTGAGCAGTTCTTC.

The V gene is TRBV11-2, the J gene TRBJ1-4; 8 nucleotides align to TRBD1. J lost 4 bases, V lost 4 bases, and 5 bases had no gene match. The CDR3 runs to 15 residues. The germline CDR1 and CDR2 sequences are SGHAT and FQNNGV. In DNA form, the CDR3 reads TGTGCCAGCAGCTCCATGACAGGGGATAATGAAAAACTGTTTTTT. Its protein is CASSSMTGDNEKLFF. The full variable domain, completed using reference TRBV11-2 and TRBJ1-4, is EAGVAQSPRYKIIEKRQSVAFWCNPISGHATLYWYQQILGQGPKLLIQFQNNGVVDDSQLPKDRFSAERLKGVDSTLKIQPAKLEDSAVYLCASSSMTGDNEKLFFGSGTQLSVL.